These 21 T cell receptor beta chains originate from one sample sequenced in a study of Ad26.COV2.S vaccination and SARS-CoV-2 variants. TCRdb's table, derived via immunoSEQ multiplex PCR, lists solely in-frame clones and lacks some. Here the sample spans nearly 95,000 clones, more than 65% being singletons. The sample here was peripheral blood, taken after recovery from COVID-19. Receptors originate from a human donor who had recovered from COVID-19.

This sequence joins TRBV6-1 and TRBJ2-1; D is undetermined. The CDR3 covers 14 residues. V was clipped by 2 bases and J by 5 bases, with 10 bases between them. The germline gives CDR1 MNHNS, CDR2 SASEGT. CDR3 in DNA: TGTGCCAGCAGTGAATCACGGGCGGACAATGAGCAGTTCTTC. This translates into CASSESRADNEQFF.

Worth noting for this clone: Other DNA sequences in this specimen translate into the identical CDR3. The chain has TRBV12-3 or TRBV12-4 and TRBJ2-7; 7 positions agree with TRBD1. This CDR3 has 13 amino acids. The V and J ends lost 5 bases and 4 bases, in that order; junction bases with no gene match: 5. CDR3 loop: CASSRNRGYEQYF. Here the CDR3 DNA reads TGTGCCAGCAGTCGTAACAGGGGTTACGAGCAGTACTTC.

V is TRBV6-1 and J is TRBJ2-7; 7 bases align to TRBD2. Trimming at V came to 0 bases and at J to 0 bases, leaving 2 bases not matched to a gene. In germline, CDR1 is MNHNS, CDR2 SASEGT. CDR3 length: 15 amino acids. Written as DNA, the CDR3 is TGTGCCAGCAGTGAAGCGGCTAGCGGCTCCTACGAGCAGTACTTC. Its translation: CASSEAASGSYEQYF.

This clone was detected a few times. The V gene is TRBV9, the J gene TRBJ2-7; 8 bases are a match to TRBD2. Germline CDR1 SGDLS, CDR2 YYNGEE. The CDR3 extends over 14 amino acids. Germline trimming cut 0 bases from V and 7 bases from J; bases unmatched to any gene: 6. CDR3 nucleotide sequence: TGTGCCAGCAGCGTAGGGGGACTAGGACCGGAGCAGTACTTC. Translation gives CASSVGGLGPEQYF. Combining the CDR3 with reference TRBV9 and TRBJ2-7 gives the whole variable domain DSGVTQTPKHLITATGQRVTLRCSPRSGDLSVYWYQQSLDQGLQFLIQYYNGEERAKGNILERFSAQQFPDLHSELNLSSLELGDSALYFCASSVGGLGPEQYFGPGTRLTVT.

J is TRBJ2-7 and V is TRBV7-2; D perhaps matches TRBD2 (5 bases). This CDR3 is built from 14 residues. Germline V gene data show CDR1 as SGHTA and CDR2 as FQGNSA. V lost 2 bases, J lost 4 bases, and 12 bases lay in between. DNA of the CDR3: TGTGCCAGCAGCTTAAGGGAGAGTAATTACGAGCAGTACTTC. Amino acids: CASSLRESNYEQYF.

This sequence joins TRBV4-1 and TRBJ2-7; tentatively, D is TRBD2 (6 bases). V was trimmed by 0 bases and J by 5 bases, leaving 20 bases between them. CDR3 length: 17 amino acids. Germline CDR1 and CDR2: MGHRA and YSYEKL. The CDR3 is CASSQDGGGGTLNEQYF. The CDR3 DNA follows: TGCGCCAGCAGCCAAGATGGGGGTGGCGGGACTTTAAACGAGCAGTACTTC.

This clone showed up just a few times. V gene TRBV5-5 combines with J gene TRBJ2-1, with D possibly matching TRBD1 (6 bases). Between the trimmed V and J ends, which lost 2 bases and 5 bases, there was a span of 11 bases. CDR1 and CDR2 (germline): SGHKS, YYEKEE (reference sequence). This CDR3 has 14 residues. This chain's CDR3 is CASSFRTADNEQFF. CDR3 bases: TGTGCCAGCAGCTTTCGGACAGCCGACAATGAGCAGTTCTTC.

The J gene is TRBJ1-2, the V gene TRBV5-6; maybe TRBD1 (6 bases). V dropped 4 bases and J dropped 8 bases, with 15 bases sitting between them. The CDR3 runs to 13 residues. The V gene's germline CDR1 is SGHDT and CDR2 YYEEEE. The DNA for the CDR3 is TGTGCCAGCAGCCCAGGAGGGGGGTTCGGCTACACCTTC. Translating gives CASSPGGGFGYTF.

The chain uses TRBV5-4 and TRBJ1-4; D ambiguous. The CDR3 has 16 residues. CDR1 is SGHNT, CDR2 YYREEE, per germline (reference sequence). V gave up 4 bases and J gave up 1 base, with 14 bases separating them. The CDR3 loop reads CASSPIPGITNEKLFF. The CDR3 DNA follows: TGTGCCAGCAGCCCCATCCCTGGGATAACTAATGAAAAACTGTTTTTT. The entire variable domain, with the rest obtained from reference TRBV5-4 and TRBJ1-4, is as follows: ETGVTQSPTHLIKTRGQQVTLRCSSQSGHNTVSWYQQALGQGPQFIFQYYREEENGRGNFPPRFSGLQFPNYSSELNVNALELDDSALYLCASSPIPGITNEKLFFGSGTQLSVL.

J is TRBJ1-2 and V is TRBV28; TRBD1 aligns across 7 bases. V shed 5 bases, J shed 4 bases, and the junction held 19 bases outside the gene matches. The CDR3 contains 18 residues. Germline V gives CDR1 MDHEN, CDR2 SYDVKM. CDR3 DNA: TGTGCCAGCAGTCTCCACACAGGGGAAATTTTAGGTGGCTATGGCTACACCTTC. This gives the protein CASSLHTGEILGGYGYTF.

This clone was recorded only once. V is TRBV24-1 and J is TRBJ2-2, with 13 bases lining up with TRBD2. The CDR3 has 21 amino acids. Germline V gene sequence: CDR1 KGHDR, CDR2 SFDVKD. The V gene end was trimmed by 1 base and the J gene end by 5 bases; junction bases not matched to a gene: 15. CDR3: CATSDFGLWTSGRMETGELFF. CDR3 nucleotide sequence: TGTGCCACCAGTGATTTCGGGCTTTGGACTAGCGGGAGAATGGAAACCGGGGAGCTGTTTTTT.

The CDR3 is CASSWDLGGGDLNQETQYF. CDR3 coding DNA: TGTGCCAGCAGCTGGGATCTTGGAGGAGGGGATCTAAACCAAGAGACCCAGTACTTC. The genes are TRBV5-6 and TRBJ2-5, with D maybe TRBD2 (6 bases). Germline V lookup: CDR1 SGHDT, CDR2 YYEEEE. V was shortened by 3 bases and J by 0 bases, with 24 bases between the two germline ends. This CDR3 has 19 residues.

This clone is a singleton in its sample. In the same sample, other DNA sequences code for this CDR3. The genes are TRBV6-5 and TRBJ1-5; D not resolved. Per the germline V gene, CDR1 is MNHEY and CDR2 is SVGAGI. The CDR3 is 14 residues long. Trimming cost V 2 bases and J 0 bases, with 5 bases left between them. The CDR3 spells CASSYAGSNQPQHF. As DNA, the CDR3 is TGTGCCAGCAGTTACGCGGGTAGCAATCAGCCCCAGCATTTT.

The chain uses TRBV2 and TRBJ1-4; D gene uncertain. V was trimmed by 2 bases and J by 5 bases, leaving 12 bases between them. Germline lookup yields CDR1 SNHLY and CDR2 FYNNEI. There are 15 residues in the CDR3. The CDR3 DNA sequence: TGTGCCAGCAGTGAACAGGACGGTCTAAATGAAAAACTGTTTTTT. It is translated as CASSEQDGLNEKLFF. Supplemented by reference TRBV2 and TRBJ1-4, the full variable domain reads EPEVTQTPSHQVTQMGQEVILRCVPISNHLYFYWYRQILGQKVEFLVSFYNNEISEKSEIFDDQFSVERPDGSNFTLKIRSTKLEDSAMYFCASSEQDGLNEKLFFGSGTQLSVL.

The gene calls are TRBV13 and TRBJ1-6; 7 bases match TRBD1. With 5 bases clipped from V and 9 bases from J, the junction kept 10 bases outside the gene matches. Per the germline V gene, CDR1 is PRHDT and CDR2 is FYEKMQ (reference sequence). The CDR3 is 15 residues long. CDR3 amino acids: CASSRAGGTSSPLHF. The DNA of the CDR3 is TGTGCCAGCAGCAGAGCAGGGGGAACTAGTTCACCCCTCCACTTT.

This clone was picked up one time. V is TRBV28 and J is TRBJ2-7, with TRBD2 identical over 7 bases. CDR3 size: 13 residues. The germline gives CDR1 MDHEN, CDR2 SYDVKM. J gave up 5 bases and V 5 bases, and 6 bases lay outside the gene matches. Here the CDR3 reads CASSPGTMNEQYF. The CDR3 DNA reads TGTGCCAGCAGTCCAGGGACTATGAACGAGCAGTACTTC.

This clone was found a few times. V is TRBV25-1 and J is TRBJ2-1; 8 bases match TRBD1. The J segment lost 9 bases and the V segment lost 4 bases, leaving 11 bases of the junction unmatched. The CDR3 sequence is 15 residues long. Per germline, CDR1 MGHDK and CDR2 SYGVNS. DNA for the CDR3: TGTGCCAGCAGTGCCCTGGACAGGGACGGGGGTGAGCAGTTCTTC. It codes for CASSALDRDGGEQFF.

The chain couples TRBV6-5 to TRBJ2-7; 8 bases map to TRBD2. This CDR3 spans 16 amino acids. Germline V lookup: CDR1 MNHEY, CDR2 SVGAGI. The V and J ends lost 0 bases and 2 bases, in that order; junction bases with no gene match: 6. Here the CDR3 reads CASSYSGTSGTYEQYF. The CDR3 DNA sequence: TGTGCCAGCAGTTACTCGGGTACTAGCGGCACCTACGAGCAGTACTTC.

V is TRBV11-3 and J is TRBJ2-1; 11 bases are a match to TRBD2. This CDR3 has 15 residues. Germline lookup yields CDR1 SGHNT and CDR2 YENEEA. The ends lost 8 bases at V and 4 bases at J; junction bases unmatched: 7. CDR3 amino acids: CASARLAGLYNEQFF. Written as DNA, the CDR3 is TGTGCCAGCGCCAGACTAGCGGGATTGTACAATGAGCAGTTCTTC.

This chain links TRBV15 with TRBJ2-7; tentatively, D is TRBD2 (7 bases). Germline assignment: CDR1 LNHNV and CDR2 YYDKDF (reference sequence). This CDR3 has 17 amino acids. Trimming took 0 bases from V and 5 from J, leaving 20 bases between them. The CDR3 bases are TGTGCCACCAGCAGAGATATCGGGGGGCTCAAAGGCCACGAGCAGTACTTC. It translates to CATSRDIGGLKGHEQYF. The full variable domain, in which reference TRBV15 and TRBJ2-7 provide the parts outside the CDR3, is DAMVIQNPRYQVTQFGKPVTLSCSQTLNHNVMYWYQQKSSQAPKLLFHYYDKDFNNEADTPDNFQSRRPNTSFCFLDIRSPGLGDTAMYLCATSRDIGGLKGHEQYFGPGTRLTVT.

The CDR3 sequence is CASSHGTVEKLFF. In DNA, the CDR3 is TGCGCCAGCAGCCACGGGACAGTCGAAAAACTGTTTTTT. This sequence joins TRBV4-1 and TRBJ1-4; the match to TRBD1 covers 7 bases. Trimming took 3 bases from V and 8 from J; bases not matched to a gene: 3. The CDR3 loop spans 13 amino acids. Germline V gene lookup returns CDR1 MGHRA and CDR2 YSYEKL.